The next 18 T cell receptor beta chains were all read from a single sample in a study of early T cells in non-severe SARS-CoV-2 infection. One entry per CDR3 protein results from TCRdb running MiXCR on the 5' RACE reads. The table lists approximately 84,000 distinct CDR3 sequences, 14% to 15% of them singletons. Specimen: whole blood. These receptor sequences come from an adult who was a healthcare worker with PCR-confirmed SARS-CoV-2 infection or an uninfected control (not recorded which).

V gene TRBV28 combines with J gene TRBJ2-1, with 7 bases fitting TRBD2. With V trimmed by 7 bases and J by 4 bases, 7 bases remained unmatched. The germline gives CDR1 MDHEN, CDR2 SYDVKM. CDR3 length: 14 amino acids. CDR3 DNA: TGTGCCAGCATATCGAGCGGGAATTACAATGAGCAGTTCTTC. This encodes CASISSGNYNEQFF.

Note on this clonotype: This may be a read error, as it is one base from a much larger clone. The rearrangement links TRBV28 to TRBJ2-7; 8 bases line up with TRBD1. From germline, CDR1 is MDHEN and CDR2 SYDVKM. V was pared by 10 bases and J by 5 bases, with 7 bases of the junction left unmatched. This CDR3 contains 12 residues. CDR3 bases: TGTGCCAACAAACCGGGACAGGACGAGCAGTACTTC. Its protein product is CANKPGQDEQYF.

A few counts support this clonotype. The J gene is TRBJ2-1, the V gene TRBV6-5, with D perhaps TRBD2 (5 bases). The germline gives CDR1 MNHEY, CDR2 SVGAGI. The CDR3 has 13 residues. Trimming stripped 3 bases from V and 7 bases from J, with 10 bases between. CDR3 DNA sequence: TGTGCCAGCAGTTATCAATCGGGGAATGAGCAGTTCTTC. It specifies CASSYQSGNEQFF.

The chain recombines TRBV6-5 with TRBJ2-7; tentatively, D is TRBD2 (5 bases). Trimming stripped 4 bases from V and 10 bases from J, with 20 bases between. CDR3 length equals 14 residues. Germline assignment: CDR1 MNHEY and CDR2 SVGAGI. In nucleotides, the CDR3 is TGTGCCAGCAGTTCCTTACTAGATTCCACAAGCCAGTACTTC. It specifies CASSSLLDSTSQYF.

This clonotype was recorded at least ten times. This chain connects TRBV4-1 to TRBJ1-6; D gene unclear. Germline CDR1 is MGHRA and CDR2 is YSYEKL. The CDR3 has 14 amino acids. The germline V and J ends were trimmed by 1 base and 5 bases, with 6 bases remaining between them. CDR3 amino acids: CASSQAWDNSPLHF. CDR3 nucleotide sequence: TGCGCCAGCAGCCAAGCCTGGGATAATTCACCCCTCCACTTT.

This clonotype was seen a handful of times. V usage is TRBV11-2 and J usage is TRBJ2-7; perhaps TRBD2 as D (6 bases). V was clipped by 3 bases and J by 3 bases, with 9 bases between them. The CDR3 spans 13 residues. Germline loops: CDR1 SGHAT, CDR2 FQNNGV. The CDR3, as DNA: TGTGCCAGCAGCTTTATAGCGGTCTACGAGCAGTACTTC. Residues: CASSFIAVYEQYF.

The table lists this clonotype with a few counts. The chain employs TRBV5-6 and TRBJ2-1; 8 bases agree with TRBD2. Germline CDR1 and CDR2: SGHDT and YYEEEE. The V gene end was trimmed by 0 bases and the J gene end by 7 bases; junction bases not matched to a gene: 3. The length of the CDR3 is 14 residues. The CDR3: CASSLAQRGNEQFF. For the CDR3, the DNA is TGTGCCAGCAGCTTGGCCCAGCGGGGGAATGAGCAGTTCTTC.

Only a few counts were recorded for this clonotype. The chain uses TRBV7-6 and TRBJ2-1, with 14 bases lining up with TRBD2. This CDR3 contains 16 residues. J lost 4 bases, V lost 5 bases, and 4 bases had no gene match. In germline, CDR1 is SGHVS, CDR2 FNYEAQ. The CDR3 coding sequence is TGTGCCAGCAGCACGGGACTAGCGGGAGCATACAATGAGCAGTTCTTC. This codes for CASSTGLAGAYNEQFF.

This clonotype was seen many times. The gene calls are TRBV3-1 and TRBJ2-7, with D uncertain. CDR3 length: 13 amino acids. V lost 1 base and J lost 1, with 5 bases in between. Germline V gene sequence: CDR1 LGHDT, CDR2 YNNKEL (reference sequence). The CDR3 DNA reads TGTGCCAGCAGCCAAGTATCATCCTACGAGCAGTACTTC. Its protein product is CASSQVSSYEQYF.

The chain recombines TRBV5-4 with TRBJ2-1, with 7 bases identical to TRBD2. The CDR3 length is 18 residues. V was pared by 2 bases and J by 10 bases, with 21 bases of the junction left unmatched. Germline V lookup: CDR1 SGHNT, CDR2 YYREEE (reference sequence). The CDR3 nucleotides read TGTGCCAGCAGCTTAGGGAGACCGGGACTACCAACTTTGGGAGAGCAGTTCTTC. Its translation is CASSLGRPGLPTLGEQFF.

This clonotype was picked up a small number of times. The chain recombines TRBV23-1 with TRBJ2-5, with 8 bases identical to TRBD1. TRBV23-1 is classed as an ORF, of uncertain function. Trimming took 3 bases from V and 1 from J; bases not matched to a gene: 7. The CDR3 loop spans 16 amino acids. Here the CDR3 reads CASSHNRGITQETQYF. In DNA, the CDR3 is TGCGCCAGCAGTCACAACAGGGGGATAACCCAAGAGACCCAGTACTTC.

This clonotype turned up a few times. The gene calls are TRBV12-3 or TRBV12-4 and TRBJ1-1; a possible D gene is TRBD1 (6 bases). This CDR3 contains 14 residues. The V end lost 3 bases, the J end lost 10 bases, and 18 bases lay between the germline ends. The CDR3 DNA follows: TGTGCCAGCAGTTTGTCGGGACATCAGTATGGAGCTTTCTTT. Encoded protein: CASSLSGHQYGAFF.

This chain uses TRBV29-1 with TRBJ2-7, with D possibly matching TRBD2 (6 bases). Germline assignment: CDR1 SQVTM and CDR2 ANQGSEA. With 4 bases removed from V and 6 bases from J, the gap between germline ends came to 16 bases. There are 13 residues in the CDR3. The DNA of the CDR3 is TGCAGCGTTGTTCCGCTAGCCGGGAGCGAGCAGTACTTC. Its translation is CSVVPLAGSEQYF.

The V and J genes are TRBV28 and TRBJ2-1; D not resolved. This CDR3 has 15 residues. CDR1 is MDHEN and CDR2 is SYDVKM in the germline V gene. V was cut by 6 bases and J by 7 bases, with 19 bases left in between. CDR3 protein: CASSPMLGPMNEQFF. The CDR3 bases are TGTGCCAGCAGCCCGATGCTCGGGCCTATGAATGAGCAGTTCTTC.

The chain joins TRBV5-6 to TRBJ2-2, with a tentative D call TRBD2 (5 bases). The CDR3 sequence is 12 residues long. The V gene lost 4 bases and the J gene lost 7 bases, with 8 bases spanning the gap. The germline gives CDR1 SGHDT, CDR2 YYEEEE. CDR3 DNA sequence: TGTGCCAGCAGCCCCGACTACGGGGAGCTGTTTTTT. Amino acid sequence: CASSPDYGELFF.

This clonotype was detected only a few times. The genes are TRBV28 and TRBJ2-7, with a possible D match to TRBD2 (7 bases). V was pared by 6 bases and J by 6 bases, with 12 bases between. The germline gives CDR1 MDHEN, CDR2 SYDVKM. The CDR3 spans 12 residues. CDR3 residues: CASSLGGPEQYF. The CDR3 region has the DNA TGTGCCAGCAGCCTCGGGGGGCCCGAGCAGTACTTC.

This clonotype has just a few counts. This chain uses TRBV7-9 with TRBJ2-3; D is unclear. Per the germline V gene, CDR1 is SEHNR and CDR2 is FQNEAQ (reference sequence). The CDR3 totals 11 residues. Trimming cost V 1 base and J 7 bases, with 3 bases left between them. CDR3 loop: CASSLVNTQYF. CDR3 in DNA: TGTGCCAGCAGCTTAGTCAATACGCAGTATTTT.

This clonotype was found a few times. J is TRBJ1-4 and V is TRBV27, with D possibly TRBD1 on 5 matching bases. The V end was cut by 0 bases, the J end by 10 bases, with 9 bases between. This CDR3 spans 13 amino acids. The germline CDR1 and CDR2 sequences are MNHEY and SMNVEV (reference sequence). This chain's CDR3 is CASSLSDGGKLFF. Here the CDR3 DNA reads TGTGCCAGCAGTTTATCGGACGGGGGAAAACTGTTTTTT.